This T cell receptor (beta chain) was documented in a study of blood T cell repertoires in COVID-19. This table comes from immunoSEQ multiplex PCR, and its TCRdb copy is limited to in-frame clones, with some not included. The sample lists 100,000 or so clones, around 73% occurring once. This clone was recorded only once. Sequenced input: peripheral blood. This TCR was recovered from a man aged 55 to 70 with active or convalescent COVID-19.

The CDR3 loop reads CASSQVRRTSGTDTQYF. The CDR3 nucleotides read TGTGCCAGCAGCCAAGTCAGAAGGACTAGCGGTACAGATACGCAGTATTTT. The genes are TRBV3-1 (or the pseudogene TRBV3-2) and TRBJ2-3; TRBD2 aligns across 10 bases. With V trimmed by 1 base and J by 3 bases, 7 bases remained unmatched. The CDR3 has 17 amino acids. CDR1 is LGHDT and CDR2 is YNNKEL in the germline V gene (reference sequence).